The source of this T cell receptor (beta chain) is a study of blood T cells in healthy people across ages. Only a few counts were recorded for this clonotype. This CDR3 is built from 17 residues. V was shortened by 3 bases and J by 1 base, with 17 bases between the two germline ends. Germline V gives CDR1 MGHDK, CDR2 SYGVNS. A second PCR of 7 to 11 cycles used a sample-barcoded 5' primer and a J-beta primer mix. Each cDNA was tagged by a template-switch adaptor containing 12 random nucleotides. TCRdb analysed the 5' RACE reads with MiXCR anew, one entry per CDR3 protein. The sample has under 850,000 distinct CDR3 sequences; around 36% are singletons. The donors, all healthy, were Caucasians living in Russia, aged about 6 to 100.

The chain links TRBV25-1 to TRBJ2-3; the D gene is possibly TRBD2 (6 bases). Sequencing was performed on blood. The source is a man aged 18 to 35 in good health. CDR3 sequence reads: CASSDHGGISGTDTQYF. DNA for the CDR3: TGTGCCAGCAGTGACCATGGCGGGATTTCCGGCACAGATACGCAGTATTTT.